This entry lists 30 T cell receptor beta chains sequenced from one sample in a study of technical replicates of blood from a handful of donors (dated by TCRdb to the late 2010s). Receptor libraries were prepared by the immunoSEQ multiplex PCR assay. TCRdb took this table from immuneACCESS and kept in-frame rearrangements with V and J called. Such tables lack part of the clones; where checked against another copy, unresolved V genes explain under half of the gap, and the rest is unexplained. The sample yields around 57,000 clones; about 97% were counted once. Over 0.15% of the sample is taken by the ten largest. Sequencing was performed on T cells isolated from PBMCs. The receptors were sampled from a human donor in good health.

The CDR3 spells CASSRTGQVYEQYF. The CDR3 DNA is TGTGCCAGCAGCCGGACCGGACAGGTCTACGAGCAGTACTTC. The chain links TRBV11-2 to TRBJ2-7; 7 bases align to TRBD1. CDR1 is SGHAT and CDR2 is FQNNGV in the germline V gene. This CDR3 contains 14 residues. The trim removed 5 bases at V and 3 bases at J, leaving 7 bases unmatched.

CDR3 nucleotide sequence: TGTGCCAGCAGCTCCGGACAGGGGCGATTCTACGAGCAGTACTTC. Translating it yields CASSSGQGRFYEQYF. V is TRBV28 and J is TRBJ2-7; TRBD1 aligns across 9 bases. Germline loops: CDR1 MDHEN, CDR2 SYDVKM. The V segment lost 6 bases and the J segment 3 bases; nucleotides outside the gene matches: 9. CDR3 length: 15 residues.

J is TRBJ2-1 and V is TRBV7-8; D remains unclear. Germline V gives CDR1 SGHVS, CDR2 FQNEAQ. Between the trimmed V and J ends, which lost 3 bases and 4 bases, there was a span of 10 bases. The CDR3 runs 14 residues. CDR3 sequence: CASSFASNYNEQFF. DNA of the CDR3: TGTGCCAGCAGCTTCGCGTCTAATTACAATGAGCAGTTCTTC. The entire variable domain, with the rest obtained from reference TRBV7-8 and TRBJ2-1, is as follows: GAGVSQSPRYKVAKRGQDVALRCDPISGHVSLFWYQQALGQGPEFLTYFQNEAQLDKSGLPSDRFFAERPEGSVSTLKIQRTQQEDSAVYLCASSFASNYNEQFFGPGTRLTVL.

The gene calls are TRBV10-1 and TRBJ2-7; TRBD1 is a possible D gene (5 bases). Germline CDR1 and CDR2: WNHNN and SYGVQD (reference sequence). The CDR3 length is 13 residues. Trimming removed 4 bases at V and 4 bases at J, with 11 bases between. For the CDR3, the DNA is TGCGCCAGCAGTGGGGCAGGGTTATACGAGCAGTACTTC. As protein: CASSGAGLYEQYF.

This chain connects TRBV28 to TRBJ2-7; weak D call: TRBD2 (5 bases). Germline loops: CDR1 MDHEN, CDR2 SYDVKM. CDR3 length equals 13 residues. The V end lost 6 bases, the J end lost 1 base, and 10 bases lay between the germline ends. CDR3 sequence (DNA): TGTGCCAGCAGGGGTCCGGGGTCCTACGAGCAGTACTTC. This encodes CASRGPGSYEQYF. The variable domain in full, with the rest retrieved from reference TRBV28 and TRBJ2-7, is DVKVTQSSRYLVKRTGEKVFLECVQDMDHENMFWYRQDPGLGLRLIYFSYDVKMKEKGDIPEGYSVSREKKERFSLILESASTNQTSMYLCASRGPGSYEQYFGPGTRLTVT.

This chain connects TRBV5-4 to TRBJ2-2, with D possibly being TRBD2 (7 bases). The CDR3 totals 16 residues. V was trimmed by 1 base and J by 6 bases, leaving 16 bases between them. Germline V gene lookup returns CDR1 SGHNT and CDR2 YYREEE (reference sequence). CDR3 bases: TGTGCCAGCAGCTTGTGGAGGGGGGGGGCCGCCGGGGAGCTGTTTTTT. It yields the protein CASSLWRGGAAGELFF.

The count of this clone is one. The V call is TRBV7-2, the J call TRBJ2-7; no firm D call. Germline V gives CDR1 SGHTA, CDR2 FQGNSA. This CDR3 is 13 amino acids long. V shed 3 bases and J shed 3 bases, with 9 bases lying between them. Written as DNA, the CDR3 is TGTGCCAGCAGCTTGTCCGTAATCTACGAGCAGTACTTC. This sequence encodes CASSLSVIYEQYF.

The gene calls are TRBV6-1 and TRBJ1-1; D gene unclear. Trimming pared 3 bases from V and 7 bases from J, leaving 6 bases between. CDR1 is MNHNS and CDR2 is SASEGT in the germline V gene. The CDR3 has 11 amino acids. In DNA form, the CDR3 reads TGTGCCAGCAGTGAGAGATTTGAAGCTTTCTTT. Protein product: CASSERFEAFF.

This chain connects TRBV2 to TRBJ2-7, with 7 bases identical to TRBD1. V lost 8 bases to trimming and J lost 1 base; unmatched junction nucleotides: 5. This CDR3 is 13 amino acids long. Germline lookup yields CDR1 SNHLY and CDR2 FYNNEI. CDR3 sequence reads: CASGQAGSYEQYF. In DNA, the CDR3 is TGTGCCAGCGGACAGGCAGGTTCCTACGAGCAGTACTTC. Drawing the rest from reference TRBV2 and TRBJ2-7, the complete variable domain is EPEVTQTPSHQVTQMGQEVILRCVPISNHLYFYWYRQILGQKVEFLVSFYNNEISEKSEIFDDQFSVERPDGSNFTLKIRSTKLEDSAMYFCASGQAGSYEQYFGPGTRLTVT.

The chain links TRBV21-1 to TRBJ2-7; no DNA check was done on the table's D call, TRBD2. TRBV21-1 counts as a pseudogene. The CDR3 loop spans 15 amino acids. The CDR3 DNA follows: TGTGCCAGCAGCACAGGGACTAGCGGGAGCTACGAGCAGTACTTC. Translation gives CASSTGTSGSYEQYF.

The rearrangement links TRBV19 to TRBJ1-5; TRBD1 matches 9 bases. Germline CDR1 and CDR2: LNHDA and SQIVND (reference sequence). V lost 7 bases and J lost 4; bases outside the gene matches: 8. This CDR3 has 15 residues. The CDR3 protein is CASTTGGASNQPQHF. DNA of the CDR3: TGTGCCAGTACGACAGGGGGAGCATCTAATCAGCCCCAGCATTTT.

In its sample, this clone was seen once. Here the CDR3 reads CASSTGQGSYGYTF. The DNA of the CDR3 is TGCGCCAGCAGCACAGGACAGGGGTCCTATGGCTACACCTTC. The chain links TRBV5-1 to TRBJ1-2, with 9 positions matching TRBD1. The CDR3 consists of 14 residues. Germline trimming cut 4 bases from V and 4 bases from J; bases unmatched to any gene: 5. The germline gives CDR1 SGHRS, CDR2 YFSETQ. Full variable domain (missing parts from reference TRBV5-1 and TRBJ1-2): KAGVTQTPRYLIKTRGQQVTLSCSPISGHRSVSWYQQTPGQGLQFLFEYFSETQRNKGNFPGRFSGRQFSNSRSEMNVSTLELGDSALYLCASSTGQGSYGYTFGSGTRLTVV.

The genes are TRBV19 and TRBJ1-1, with a tentative D call TRBD1 (6 bases). CDR1 and CDR2 (germline): LNHDA, SQIVND (reference sequence). The CDR3 sequence is 14 residues long. V lost 1 base and J lost 5, with 11 bases in between. The CDR3 sequence is CASSIGTGRTEAFF. The DNA for the CDR3 is TGTGCCAGTAGTATAGGAACAGGGAGAACTGAAGCTTTCTTT.

This chain connects TRBV6-5 to TRBJ1-3, with TRBD1 identical over 7 bases. Germline-derived CDR1 and CDR2 are MNHEY and SVGAGI. The CDR3 totals 14 residues. The ends lost 11 bases at V and 0 bases at J; junction bases unmatched: 7. The CDR3 DNA is TGTGCCGTCAGGGACAGCCTCTCTGGAAACACCATATATTTT. The encoded protein is CAVRDSLSGNTIYF.

The rearrangement links TRBV10-2 to TRBJ1-2; D gene unclear. Trimming shortened V by 6 bases and J by 7 bases, and 12 bases separated the two germline ends. The CDR3 is made up of 12 amino acids. Germline V gene data show CDR1 as WSHSY and CDR2 as SAAADI. For the CDR3, the DNA is TGCGCCAGCAGGGGTCGGTCGGGTGGCTACACCTTC. It is translated as CASRGRSGGYTF.

The J gene is TRBJ2-5, the V gene TRBV11-3, with D tentatively TRBD2 (5 bases). CDR3 length: 13 amino acids. V gave up 5 bases and J gave up 2 bases, with 9 bases separating them. CDR1 is SGHNT and CDR2 is YENEEA in the germline V gene. CDR3: CASSLGVQETQYF. The CDR3 DNA reads TGTGCCAGCAGCCTCGGGGTTCAAGAGACCCAGTACTTC.

The J gene is TRBJ1-2, the V gene TRBV7-9; TRBD1 aligns across 10 bases. CDR3 length: 14 residues. The V gene end was trimmed by 5 bases and the J gene end by 7 bases; junction bases not matched to a gene: 7. Germline lookup yields CDR1 SEHNR and CDR2 FQNEAQ (reference sequence). In nucleotides, the CDR3 is TGTGCCAGCAGCGCCATGACAGGGGGCAGTGGCTACACCTTC. It yields the protein CASSAMTGGSGYTF.

The CDR3 sequence is CASSAKRLRGLGYSNQPQHF. The CDR3 DNA sequence: TGTGCCAGCAGTGCCAAACGACTCAGGGGGCTCGGATATAGCAATCAGCCCCAGCATTTT. The rearrangement joins TRBV6-4 to TRBJ1-5, with 8 nucleotides matching TRBD1. The V gene end was trimmed by 4 bases and the J gene end by 0 bases; junction bases not matched to a gene: 17. The germline CDR1 and CDR2 sequences are MRHNA and SNTAGT. The CDR3 has 20 amino acids.

V gene TRBV28 combines with J gene TRBJ2-7; maybe TRBD1 (6 bases). V gave up 7 bases and J gave up 2 bases, with 9 bases separating them. Germline V CDR1 and CDR2: MDHEN, SYDVKM. The CDR3 is made up of 12 amino acids. The CDR3 spells CASKNRAYEQYF. CDR3 DNA: TGTGCCAGCAAGAACAGGGCCTACGAGCAGTACTTC.

The V call is TRBV7-9, the J call TRBJ2-7, with D possibly matching TRBD1 (5 bases). Trimming removed 3 bases from V and 0 bases from J, with 6 bases in between. The germline V gene has CDR1 SEHNR and CDR2 FQNEAQ (reference sequence). The CDR3 sequence is 13 residues long. The DNA of the CDR3 is TGTGCCAGCAGCTTCAGGGACTCCTACGAGCAGTACTTC. Translation: CASSFRDSYEQYF.

This chain joins TRBV11-1 and TRBJ2-2, with 7 nucleotides matching TRBD1. CDR3 size: 16 residues. V shed 5 bases and J 0 bases; nucleotides not matched to a gene: 6. Germline CDR1 is SGHAT and CDR2 is FQDESV (reference sequence). The CDR3 region is CASSPTGTANTGELFF. CDR3 sequence (DNA): TGTGCCAGCAGCCCCACCGGGACAGCGAACACCGGGGAGCTGTTTTTT.

This chain joins TRBV29-1 and TRBJ2-1; TRBD1 is a possible D gene (6 bases). V gave up 4 bases and J gave up 9 bases, with 19 bases separating them. The CDR3 consists of 14 residues. Germline assignment: CDR1 SQVTM and CDR2 ANQGSEA. The CDR3 coding sequence is TGCAGCGTTGTGTTCGGCAGGGGCAGAGGTGAGCAGTTCTTC. Translation gives CSVVFGRGRGEQFF.

This clone was picked up one time. The genes are TRBV6-5 and TRBJ2-1; 8 bases are a match to TRBD1. The germline gives CDR1 MNHEY, CDR2 SVGAGI. V gave up 6 bases and J gave up 4 bases; unmatched junction bases: 8. This CDR3 region has 15 residues. The CDR3 protein is CASSSGGGRYNEQFF. The CDR3 bases are TGTGCCAGCAGCTCAGGGGGCGGAAGATACAATGAGCAGTTCTTC.

The chain carries TRBV2 and TRBJ1-3; the match to TRBD1 covers 9 bases. Germline values: CDR1 SNHLY, CDR2 FYNNEI. CDR3 length: 15 residues. V lost 7 bases, J lost 2 bases, and 6 bases stayed unmatched. CDR3 in amino acids: CASNIRDRAGNTIYF. The CDR3 nucleotides are TGTGCCAGCAACATACGGGACAGGGCTGGAAACACCATATATTTT.

J is TRBJ1-2 and V is TRBV19; D ambiguous. Per the germline V gene, CDR1 is LNHDA and CDR2 is SQIVND (reference sequence). Between the trimmed V and J ends, which lost 1 base and 4 bases, there was a span of 16 bases. This CDR3 region has 16 residues. Here the CDR3 reads CASSIGVWAEFYGYTF. Written as DNA, the CDR3 is TGTGCCAGTAGTATAGGGGTTTGGGCCGAATTCTATGGCTACACCTTC.

The chain carries TRBV4-1 and TRBJ2-3; 12 bases map to TRBD1. The CDR3 is made up of 16 amino acids. Germline V CDR1 and CDR2: MGHRA, YSYEKL. V was pared by 1 base and J by 6 bases, with 5 bases of the junction left unmatched. CDR3 amino acids: CASSQAPGQGADTQYF. The CDR3 region has the DNA TGCGCCAGCAGCCAAGCCCCGGGACAGGGGGCGGATACGCAGTATTTT.

This chain uses TRBV6-5 with TRBJ2-2; D ambiguous. The CDR3 has 12 amino acids. Deletions cut 6 bases from V and 7 bases from J, with 9 bases between. Germline CDR1 and CDR2: MNHEY and SVGAGI. Here the CDR3 reads CASRIINGELFF. The DNA of the CDR3 is TGTGCCAGCAGAATTATTAACGGGGAGCTGTTTTTT.

The gene calls are TRBV28 and TRBJ2-2; 12 bases match TRBD2. V gave up 8 bases and J gave up 7 bases; unmatched junction bases: 5. This CDR3 contains 14 residues. The germline V gene has CDR1 MDHEN and CDR2 SYDVKM. DNA of the CDR3: TGTGCCAGCGAGACTAGCGGGAGCGGCGGGGAGCTGTTTTTT. It specifies CASETSGSGGELFF.

V gene TRBV14 combines with J gene TRBJ2-7; 10 bases match TRBD1. This CDR3 spans 15 amino acids. V shed 4 bases, J shed 2 bases, and the junction held 5 bases outside the gene matches. Germline V gene sequence: CDR1 SGHDN, CDR2 FVKESK. DNA for the CDR3: TGTGCCAGCAGCCCTGGACAGGGGGAGACCTACGAGCAGTACTTC. It specifies CASSPGQGETYEQYF.

The genes are TRBV6-5 and TRBJ1-2; TRBD1 might be the D (6 bases). Germline CDR1 and CDR2: MNHEY and SVGAGI. V was cut by 2 bases and J by 1 base, with 11 bases left in between. The CDR3 length is 15 residues. CDR3 nucleotide sequence: TGTGCCAGCAGTTACAGGACAGCTGTTAACTATGGCTACACCTTC. Encoded protein: CASSYRTAVNYGYTF.